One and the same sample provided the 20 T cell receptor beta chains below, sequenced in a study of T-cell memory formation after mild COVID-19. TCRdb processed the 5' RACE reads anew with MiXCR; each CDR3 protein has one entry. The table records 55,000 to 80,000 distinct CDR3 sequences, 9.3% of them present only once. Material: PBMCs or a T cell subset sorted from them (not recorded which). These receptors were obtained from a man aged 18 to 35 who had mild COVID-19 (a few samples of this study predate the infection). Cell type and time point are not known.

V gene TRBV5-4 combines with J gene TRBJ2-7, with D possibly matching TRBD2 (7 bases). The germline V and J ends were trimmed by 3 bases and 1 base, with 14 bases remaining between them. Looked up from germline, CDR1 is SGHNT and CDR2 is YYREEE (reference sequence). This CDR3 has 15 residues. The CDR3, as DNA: TGTGCCAGCAGCTCCGGGGGGCAGGGATCCTACGAGCAGTACTTC. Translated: CASSSGGQGSYEQYF.

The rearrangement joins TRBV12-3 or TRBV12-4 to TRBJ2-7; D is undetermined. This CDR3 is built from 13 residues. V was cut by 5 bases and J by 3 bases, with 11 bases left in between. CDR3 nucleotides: TGTGCCAGCAGTCTTACAAGATACTACGAGCAGTACTTC. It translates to CASSLTRYYEQYF.

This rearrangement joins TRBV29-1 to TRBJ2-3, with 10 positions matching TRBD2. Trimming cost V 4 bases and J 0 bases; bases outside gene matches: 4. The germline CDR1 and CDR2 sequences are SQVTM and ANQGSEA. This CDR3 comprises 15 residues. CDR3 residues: CSVVSGRTSTDTQYF. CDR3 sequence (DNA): TGCAGCGTTGTTAGCGGGAGGACCAGCACAGATACGCAGTATTTT.

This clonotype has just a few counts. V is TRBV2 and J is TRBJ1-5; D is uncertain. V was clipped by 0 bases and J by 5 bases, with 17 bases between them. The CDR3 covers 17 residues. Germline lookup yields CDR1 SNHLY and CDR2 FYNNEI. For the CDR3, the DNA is TGTGCCAGCAGTGAAGCAGGGAGCGGGAGGGTAGATCAGCCCCAGCATTTT. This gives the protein CASSEAGSGRVDQPQHF.

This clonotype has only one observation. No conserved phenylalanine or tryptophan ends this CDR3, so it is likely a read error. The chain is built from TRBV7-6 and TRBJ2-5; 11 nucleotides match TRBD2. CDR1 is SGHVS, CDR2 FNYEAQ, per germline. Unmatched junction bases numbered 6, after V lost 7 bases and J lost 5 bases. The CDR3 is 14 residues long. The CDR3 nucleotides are TGTGCCAGCACTGTAGCGGGGGGGCCCGAGACCCAGTACTTA. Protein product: CASTVAGGPETQYL.

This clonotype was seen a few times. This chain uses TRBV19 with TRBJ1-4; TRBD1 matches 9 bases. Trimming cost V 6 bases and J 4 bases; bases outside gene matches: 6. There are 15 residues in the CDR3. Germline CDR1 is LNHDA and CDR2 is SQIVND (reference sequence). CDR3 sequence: CASRRTGDNNEKLFF. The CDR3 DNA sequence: TGTGCCAGTAGGCGGACAGGGGACAATAATGAAAAACTGTTTTTT.

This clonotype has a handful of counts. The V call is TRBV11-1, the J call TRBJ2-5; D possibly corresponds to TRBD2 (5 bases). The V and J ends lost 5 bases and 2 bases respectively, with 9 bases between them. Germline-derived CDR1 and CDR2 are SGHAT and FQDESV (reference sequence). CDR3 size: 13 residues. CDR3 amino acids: CASSRPGQETQYF. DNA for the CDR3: TGTGCCAGCAGCCGTCCGGGGCAAGAGACCCAGTACTTC.

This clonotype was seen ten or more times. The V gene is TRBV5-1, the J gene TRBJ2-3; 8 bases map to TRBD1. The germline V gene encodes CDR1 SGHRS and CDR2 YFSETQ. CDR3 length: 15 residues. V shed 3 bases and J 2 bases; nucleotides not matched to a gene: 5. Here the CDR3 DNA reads TGCGCCAGCAGCTGGACAGGGCAGTTCACAGATACGCAGTATTTT. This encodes CASSWTGQFTDTQYF.

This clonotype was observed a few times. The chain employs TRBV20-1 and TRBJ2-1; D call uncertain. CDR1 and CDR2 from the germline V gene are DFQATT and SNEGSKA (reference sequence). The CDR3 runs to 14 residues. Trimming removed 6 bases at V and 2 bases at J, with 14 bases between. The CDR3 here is CSASPTQPYNEQFF. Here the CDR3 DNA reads TGCAGTGCCTCCCCAACACAGCCCTACAATGAGCAGTTCTTC.

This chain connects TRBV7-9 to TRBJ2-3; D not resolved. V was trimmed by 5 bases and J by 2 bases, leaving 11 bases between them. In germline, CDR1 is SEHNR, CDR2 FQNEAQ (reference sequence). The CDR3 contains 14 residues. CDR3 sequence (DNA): TGTGCCAGCAGCGCCGGGCGGACCACAGATACGCAGTATTTT. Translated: CASSAGRTTDTQYF.

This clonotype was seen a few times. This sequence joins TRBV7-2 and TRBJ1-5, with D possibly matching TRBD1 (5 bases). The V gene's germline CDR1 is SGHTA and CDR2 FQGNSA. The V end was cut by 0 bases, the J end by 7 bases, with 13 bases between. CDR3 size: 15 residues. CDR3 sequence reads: CASSLALGGRQPQHF. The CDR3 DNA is TGTGCCAGCAGCTTAGCGTTGGGGGGACGACAGCCCCAGCATTTT.

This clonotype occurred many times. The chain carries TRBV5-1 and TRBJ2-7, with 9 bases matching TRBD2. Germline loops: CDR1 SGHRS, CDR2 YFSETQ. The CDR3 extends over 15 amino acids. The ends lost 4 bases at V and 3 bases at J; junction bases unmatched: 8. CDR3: CASSVGTSPFYEQYV. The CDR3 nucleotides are TGCGCCAGCAGCGTCGGGACTAGCCCCTTCTACGAGCAGTACGTC.

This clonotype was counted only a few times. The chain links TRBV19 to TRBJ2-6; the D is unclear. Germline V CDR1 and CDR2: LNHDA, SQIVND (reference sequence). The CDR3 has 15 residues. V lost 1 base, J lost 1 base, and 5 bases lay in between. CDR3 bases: TGTGCCAGTAGTATAGGAGTGTCTGGGGCCAACGTCCTGACTTTC. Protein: CASSIGVSGANVLTF.

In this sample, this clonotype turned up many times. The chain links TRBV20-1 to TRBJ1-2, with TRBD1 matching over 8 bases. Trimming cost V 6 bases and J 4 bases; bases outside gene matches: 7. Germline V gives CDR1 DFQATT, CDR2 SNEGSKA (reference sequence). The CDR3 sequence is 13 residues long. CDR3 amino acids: CSALNRGGYGYTF. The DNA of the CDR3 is TGCAGTGCCCTCAACAGGGGGGGCTATGGCTACACCTTC.

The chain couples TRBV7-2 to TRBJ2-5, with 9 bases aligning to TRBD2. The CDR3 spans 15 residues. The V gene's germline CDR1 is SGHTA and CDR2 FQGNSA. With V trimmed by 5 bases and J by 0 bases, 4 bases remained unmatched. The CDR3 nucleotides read TGTGCCAGCAGCCCCCAGCGGGGGGACCAAGAGACCCAGTACTTC. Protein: CASSPQRGDQETQYF.

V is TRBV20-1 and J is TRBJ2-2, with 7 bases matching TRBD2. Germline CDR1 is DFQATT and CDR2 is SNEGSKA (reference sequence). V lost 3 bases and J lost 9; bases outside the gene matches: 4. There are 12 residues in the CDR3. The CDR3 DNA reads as TGCAGTGCTAGTCCTAGCGGCCGGGAGCTGTTTTTT. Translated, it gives CSASPSGRELFF.

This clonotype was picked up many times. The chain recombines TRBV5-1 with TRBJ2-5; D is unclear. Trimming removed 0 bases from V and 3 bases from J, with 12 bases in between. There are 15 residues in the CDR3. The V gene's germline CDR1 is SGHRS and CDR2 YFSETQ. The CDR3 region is CASSLGPKPEETQYF. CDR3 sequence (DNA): TGCGCCAGCAGCTTGGGGCCGAAGCCCGAAGAGACCCAGTACTTC.

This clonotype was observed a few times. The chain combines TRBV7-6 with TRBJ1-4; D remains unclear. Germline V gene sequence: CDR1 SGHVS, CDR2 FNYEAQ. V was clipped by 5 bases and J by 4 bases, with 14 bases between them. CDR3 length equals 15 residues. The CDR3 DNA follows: TGTGCCAGCAGCGTAGAGCCCTCCCTTAATGAAAAACTGTTTTTT. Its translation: CASSVEPSLNEKLFF.

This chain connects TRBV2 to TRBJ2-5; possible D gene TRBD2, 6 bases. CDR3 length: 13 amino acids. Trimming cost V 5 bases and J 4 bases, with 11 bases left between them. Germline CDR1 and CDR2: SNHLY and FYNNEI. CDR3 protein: CASSYDGGETQYF. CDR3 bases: TGTGCCAGCAGTTATGACGGGGGAGAGACCCAGTACTTC.

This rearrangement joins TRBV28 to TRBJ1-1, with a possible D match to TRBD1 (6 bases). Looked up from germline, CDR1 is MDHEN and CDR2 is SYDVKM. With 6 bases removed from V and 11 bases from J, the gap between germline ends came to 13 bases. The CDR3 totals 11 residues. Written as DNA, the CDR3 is TGTGCCAGCAGACAGGGTCGTGGCGCTTTCTTT. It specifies CASRQGRGAFF.